This is a list of T cell receptor beta chains from one sample in a study of blood T cell repertoires in COVID-19. Sequenced by immunoSEQ multiplex PCR; TCRdb stores in-frame clones only, minus some. The data show a few hundred thousand clones, around 88% seen once. The source material was peripheral blood. Receptors were obtained from a woman between 55 and 75 years old with COVID-19, enrolled during active disease. Each CDR3 is given with its conserved first and last residue. Fields, in order: CDR3 DNA, CDR3 protein, J gene, clone size, D gene, V gene. D genes are given only for firm matches. Where a row states a size, it is once, few, many or the class of an expanded clone; other rows omit it.

TGTGCCAGTGCCTCGAACGGGGGGGCCCCAGATACGCAGTATTTT,CASASNGGAPDTQYF,TRBJ2-3,NA,TRBD2,TRBV19
TGTGCCATTCGACAGGGCCGACAAGAGACCCAGTACTTC,CAIRQGRQETQYF,TRBJ2-5,NA,TRBD1,TRBV6-6
TGTGCCAGCAGCTTAGCCAGGTATAACACTGAAGCTTTCTTT,CASSLARYNTEAFF,TRBJ1-1,NA,NA,TRBV11-2
TGTGCCAGCAGTTTGAGGGGCAGGGGAGACAATCAGCCCCAGCATTTT,CASSLRGRGDNQPQHF,TRBJ1-5,NA,NA,TRBV6-2/TRBV6-3
TGTGCCAGCAGCCGTGGGGTAAGGGGTGAGCAGTTCTTC,CASSRGVRGEQFF,TRBJ2-1,NA,NA,TRBV11-1
TGTGCCAGCAGCACGACTAGCGGGGGGTGGGTCTACAATGAGCAGTTCTTC,CASSTTSGGWVYNEQFF,TRBJ2-1,NA,TRBD2,TRBV9
TGTGCCAGCAGCCCCAGCGGAAGCACAGATACGCAGTATTTT,CASSPSGSTDTQYF,TRBJ2-3,once,NA,TRBV7-3
TGTGCCAGCAGCTTAACTAGCGGGGTGGACACCGGGGAGCTGTTTTTT,CASSLTSGVDTGELFF,TRBJ2-2,NA,TRBD2,TRBV7-3
TGTGCCACCAGCAGGAGGAGTGGTAATGAGCCCCAGCATTTT,CATSRRSGNEPQHF,TRBJ1-5,NA,NA,TRBV15
TGTGCCAGCAGCCTGGGACAGAACCTGGGGGGGCCCCAGCATTTT,CASSLGQNLGGPQHF,TRBJ1-5,NA,TRBD1,TRBV7-9
TGCACCAGCAGCCTTCTCAAACGGAGGGGCGGGGGCGCCGGGGAGCTGTTTTTT,CTSSLLKRRGGGAGELFF,TRBJ2-2,NA,NA,TRBV1
TGTGCCAGCAGTCACAGACAGGCAATGAACACTGAAGCTTTCTTT,CASSHRQAMNTEAFF,TRBJ1-1,NA,NA,TRBV6-5
TGTGCCAGCAGTTTTACATTTACAGATACGCAGTATTTT,CASSFTFTDTQYF,TRBJ2-3,NA,NA,TRBV27
TGCGCCAGCAGCTTGGATCAGTTCCAAGAGACCCAGTACTTC,CASSLDQFQETQYF,TRBJ2-5,once,NA,TRBV5-1
TGTGCCAGCGGTAATACATGGGGACAGGGGGCTTACAATTCACCCCTCCACTTT,CASGNTWGQGAYNSPLHF,TRBJ1-6,once,TRBD1,TRBV27
TGCAGCGTTGGGGGGACAGTCAACACCGGGGAGCTGTTTTTT,CSVGGTVNTGELFF,TRBJ2-2,NA,TRBD1,TRBV29-1
TGTGCCAGCAGCCAGGTATCCGGACAGGGCTTCCAAGAGACCCAGTACTTC,CASSQVSGQGFQETQYF,TRBJ2-5,NA,TRBD1,TRBV4-2
TGTGCCAGCTCAACGCAGGGTCCCCCGTCTTTCTTC,CASSTQGPPSFF,TRBJ2-7,NA,NA,TRBV2
TGTGCCAGCAGTTACTCGGAGGGGTCCACTGAAGCTTTCTTT,CASSYSEGSTEAFF,TRBJ1-1,NA,NA,TRBV6-2/TRBV6-3
TGTGCCAGTAGTATACAAAAATTACGACTAGCGGGGGAATCAGATACGCAGTATTTT,CASSIQKLRLAGESDTQYF,TRBJ2-3,NA,TRBD2,TRBV19
TGTGCCAGTCTAAAGACAGGGACAATGAACACTGAAGCTTTCTTT,CASLKTGTMNTEAFF,TRBJ1-1,NA,TRBD1,TRBV19
TGTGCCAGCAGCTTGCGGGGAGCTCAAGAGACCCAGTACTTC,CASSLRGAQETQYF,TRBJ2-5,NA,NA,TRBV5-5
TGTGCCAGCAGTGCAGTACCCACCGGGGAGCTGTTTTTT,CASSAVPTGELFF,TRBJ2-2,NA,NA,TRBV12-3/TRBV12-4
TGCGCCAGCAGCGTCGTCGCGGGGGGGAACACCGGGGAGCTGTTTTTT,CASSVVAGGNTGELFF,TRBJ2-2,NA,TRBD2,TRBV5-1
TGTGCCAGCAGTGGAGCCTTAAATCAGCCCCAGCATTTT,CASSGALNQPQHF,TRBJ1-5,NA,NA,TRBV6-1
TGTGCCAGCAGTTACACACGGACAGCTTCCGATTTT,CASSYTRTASDF,TRBJ1-3,NA,NA,TRBV6-2/TRBV6-3
TGTGCCAGCAGCGCCAGGACTAGCGGGGCTCTATACAATGAGCAGTTCTTC,CASSARTSGALYNEQFF,TRBJ2-1,NA,TRBD2,TRBV9
TGTGCCAGCAGCGGAGCGACAGGCCTCACAGATACGCAGTATTTT,CASSGATGLTDTQYF,TRBJ2-3,NA,NA,TRBV9
TGTGCCAGCAGTTCCCCCCCCGGAGCCTCCTCTGGAAACACCATATATTTT,CASSSPPGASSGNTIYF,TRBJ1-3,NA,NA,TRBV5-6
TGTGCCAGCAGCACCCCCAACGGCAGGGTGGTACGTGAGCTGTTTTTT,CASSTPNGRVVRELFF,TRBJ2-2,NA,NA,TRBV3-1/TRBV3-2
TGTGCCAGCAGCTTTGAGGTAAACACTGAAGCTTTCTTT,CASSFEVNTEAFF,TRBJ1-1,NA,NA,TRBV5-4
TGTGCCAGCAACACCCCCTTCGAGCAGTACTTC,CASNTPFEQYF,TRBJ2-7,NA,NA,TRBV6-5
TGTGCCAGCAGCCATGCAACAGGGCCGCAGTATGGCTACACCTTC,CASSHATGPQYGYTF,TRBJ1-2,NA,NA,TRBV4-2
TGTGCCTTTAACAACTCCCGGGTCTATGAGCAGTTCTTC,CAFNNSRVYEQFF,TRBJ2-1,NA,NA,TRBV7-9
TGTGCCAGCAGTTATACCGGGACAGGCTTCTACAATGAGCAGTTCTTC,CASSYTGTGFYNEQFF,TRBJ2-1,once,TRBD1,TRBV28
TGTGCCAGTAGCACAGGGTTTTCCTATGGCTACACCTTC,CASSTGFSYGYTF,TRBJ1-2,few,NA,TRBV19
TGCGCCAGCAGCTTTGGGGACAGGTCGTATAACGGGGAGCTGTTTTTT,CASSFGDRSYNGELFF,TRBJ2-2,NA,TRBD1,TRBV5-1
TGTGCCAGCAGCCAAGGGACAGGGGATCGCTATGGCTACACCTTC,CASSQGTGDRYGYTF,TRBJ1-2,NA,TRBD1,TRBV7-6
TGTGCCAGCAGCCACTCGGGGGGGCCGGTGGAGACCCAGTACTTC,CASSHSGGPVETQYF,TRBJ2-5,NA,TRBD2,TRBV7-9
TGTGCCAGTAATCCCTCGGGTTGTGAGCAGTTCTTC,CASNPSGCEQFF,TRBJ2-1,once,NA,TRBV19
TGTGCCAGTAGTAGCCCCGGGACAGCGTCCTACGAGCAGTACTTC,CASSSPGTASYEQYF,TRBJ2-7,NA,TRBD1,TRBV19
TGTGCCATCAGTGAGGGACAGGGGGCTTACAATGAGCAGTTCTTC,CAISEGQGAYNEQFF,TRBJ2-1,NA,TRBD1,TRBV10-3
TGTGCCAGTAGTGTGGCGGGGGGGTCGGCCTACGAGCAGTACTTC,CASSVAGGSAYEQYF,TRBJ2-7,NA,TRBD2,TRBV19
TGCGCCAGCAGCTTGGCCGGGGACAGTTATAATTCACCCCTCCACTTT,CASSLAGDSYNSPLHF,TRBJ1-6,few,TRBD1,TRBV5-1
TGTGCCAGCAGTCCGGGCGGGACTTCTAGCAATCAGCCCCAGCATTTT,CASSPGGTSSNQPQHF,TRBJ1-5,once,NA,TRBV28
TGTGCCTCGAATCGACAGCCAGAGGAAAAACTGTTTTTT,CASNRQPEEKLFF,TRBJ1-4,many,NA,TRBV30
TGTGCCAGCAGTTATAACAGGGAAAAGACTGAAGCTTTCTTT,CASSYNREKTEAFF,TRBJ1-1,NA,NA,TRBV6-5
TGTGCCAGCAGCGAACAGCGGGGCCCTAGGGAGACCCAGTACTTC,CASSEQRGPRETQYF,TRBJ2-5,NA,TRBD2,TRBV9
TGTGCCAGCAGTTATTCTAGCGGGCGTCCTTACGAGCAGTACTTC,CASSYSSGRPYEQYF,TRBJ2-7,NA,TRBD2,TRBV27
TGTGCCAGCAGACACGCCGTTGACACCGGGGAGCTGTTTTTT,CASRHAVDTGELFF,TRBJ2-2,NA,NA,TRBV9
TGTGCCAGCAGCTACGGACAGGTTCCAGATACGCAGTATTTT,CASSYGQVPDTQYF,TRBJ2-3,NA,TRBD1,TRBV5-6
TGCGCCAGCAGTGAGTCGACTCTTCCCGAGCAGTACTTC,CASSESTLPEQYF,TRBJ2-7,NA,NA,TRBV10-2
TGTGCCAGCAGAAGGGGACAGAGGGATTTAGGCGAAAAACTGTTTTTT,CASRRGQRDLGEKLFF,TRBJ1-4,NA,TRBD1,TRBV27
TGCGCCAGCAGACCTGGGACAGGGGGCACGAAGACCCAGTACTTC,CASRPGTGGTKTQYF,TRBJ2-5,NA,TRBD1,TRBV5-1
TGTGCCAGCAGCTACAGGGTCTCTGGAAACACCATATATTTT,CASSYRVSGNTIYF,TRBJ1-3,NA,NA,TRBV7-2
TGCGCCAGCAGCGGGACACCAACTAATGAAAAACTGTTTTTT,CASSGTPTNEKLFF,TRBJ1-4,NA,NA,TRBV5-1
TGTGCCAGCAGTTCGCAGGATCGAGTTAAACTGTTTTTT,CASSSQDRVKLFF,TRBJ1-4,NA,NA,TRBV28
TGCGCCAGCAGCTCAGACAGAGTGGGCACTGAAGCTTTCTTT,CASSSDRVGTEAFF,TRBJ1-1,once,NA,TRBV5-1
TGCGCCAGCAGCTTGGGGGCAGTAACTAGCACAGATACGCAGTATTTT,CASSLGAVTSTDTQYF,TRBJ2-3,NA,NA,TRBV5-1